This T cell receptor (beta chain) is from a study of control samples from healthy donors and cancer patients (dated by TCRdb to 2019 to 2021). Receptors were amplified or captured by the immunoSEQ multiplex PCR assay. This is the immuneACCESS table as TCRdb keeps it, with only in-frame sequences that have V and J called. A part of the clones is gone; compared with another copy, unresolved V genes explain less than half, and the rest is unexplained. A total of about 180,000 clones appear in this sample, 90% of them only once. The biggest ten clones account for around 1.5% of the sample. Of note for this clone: Its binding antigen is unknown. No base-level quality is on record; no much larger clone is a single base apart.

From the cysteine through the phenylalanine, the CDR3 covers 15 amino acids. Only the CDR3 DNA is retained, 45 bases long and in frame from the first base. V loses 3 bases at its end and J loses 4 bases; junction bases beyond the gene matches: 7. The germline V gene gives CDR1 as LGHNA and CDR2 as YSLEER. This TCR was recovered from a woman in her fifties or sixties in good health. The rearranged chain carries TRBV4-3 and TRBJ1-1; a stretch of 8 junction bases matches TRBD1. The sample consisted of blood. The CDR3 region has the sequence CASSHRDRGGTEAFF. The DNA sequence is as follows: TGCGCCAGCAGCCACCGCGACAGGGGAGGCACTGAAGCTTTCTTT.